One sample yielded the 14 T cell receptor beta chains listed below, sequenced in a study of T cells in Graves' hyperthyroidism and ophthalmopathy. Amplified TCR beta CDR3 regions came from RNA transcripts. First-round RT-PCR with HTBI primers amplified the TCR CDR3 region. TCRdb recomputed calls from the multiplex PCR reads with MiXCR, one row per CDR3 protein. The sample has 700,000 or so distinct CDR3 sequences, around 15% seen once. The sequenced sample was blood. These receptors were collected from a man younger than 30 with Graves' hyperthyroidism.

V usage is TRBV20-1 and J usage is TRBJ2-5, with D perhaps matching TRBD1 or TRBD2 (6 bases each). V was trimmed by 0 bases and J by 5 bases, leaving 10 bases between them. From germline, CDR1 is DFQATT and CDR2 SNEGSKA (reference sequence). The CDR3 has 13 residues. The DNA of the CDR3 is TGCAGTGCTAGAGATTGGGGGGCGGAGACCCAGTACTTC. Translated, it gives CSARDWGAETQYF.

In its sample, this clonotype was seen a few times. V gene TRBV5-1 combines with J gene TRBJ2-5; D might be TRBD1 or TRBD2, each matching 6 bases. The CDR3 totals 15 residues. CDR1 is SGHRS, CDR2 YFSETQ, per germline. V was trimmed by 1 base and J by 1 base, leaving 11 bases between them. The CDR3 DNA is TGCGCCAGCAGCTTGTTACAGGGACTCCAAGAGACCCAGTACTTC. As protein: CASSLLQGLQETQYF.

There are a few counts of this clonotype. V usage is TRBV27 and J usage is TRBJ1-1; D is unclear. V was clipped by 3 bases and J by 5 bases, with 10 bases between them. The CDR3 loop spans 13 amino acids. The germline CDR1 and CDR2 sequences are MNHEY and SMNVEV (reference sequence). This CDR3 reads CASSFLSRTEAFF. As DNA, the CDR3 is TGTGCCAGCAGTTTTCTTTCCAGGACTGAAGCTTTCTTT.

There are many counts of this clonotype. The genes are TRBV6-5 and TRBJ2-3, with D hard to call. Trimming pared 2 bases from V and 2 bases from J, leaving 5 bases between. The CDR3 sequence is 13 residues long. The germline CDR1 and CDR2 sequences are MNHEY and SVGAGI. CDR3 in amino acids: CASSYTYTDTQYF. CDR3 in DNA: TGTGCCAGCAGTTACACATACACAGATACGCAGTATTTT.

This chain connects TRBV10-3 to TRBJ2-6; D unclear. Trimming removed 3 bases at V and 0 bases at J, with 18 bases between. Germline values: CDR1 ENHRY, CDR2 SYGVKD. The CDR3 is 19 residues long. Written as DNA, the CDR3 is TGTGCCATCAGTGAATCGATCGGTAGCACATCCTCTGGGGCCAACGTCCTGACTTTC. This encodes CAISESIGSTSSGANVLTF.

The chain combines TRBV30 with TRBJ1-4; D remains ambiguous. Germline V gene lookup returns CDR1 GTSNPN and CDR2 SVGIG (reference sequence). V shed 8 bases and J shed 3 bases, with 13 bases lying between them. The CDR3 runs 13 residues. CDR3 sequence (DNA): TGTGCCCAAGCGCAGACACCTAATGAAAAACTGTTTTTT. Protein product: CAQAQTPNEKLFF.

This clonotype was observed a handful of times. The V and J genes are TRBV5-1 and TRBJ2-3, with D perhaps matching TRBD2 (6 bases). The V gene's germline CDR1 is SGHRS and CDR2 YFSETQ. This CDR3 is built from 16 residues. Trimming cost V 4 bases and J 6 bases, with 21 bases left between them. The CDR3 loop is CASSLILAGSWDTQYF. The DNA for the CDR3 is TGCGCCAGCAGCCTAATTCTGGCGGGATCTTGGGATACGCAGTATTTT.

This chain uses TRBV15 with TRBJ1-2; 9 bases map to TRBD1. Losses at the gene ends were 5 bases for V and 3 bases for J; bases not matched to a gene: 10. CDR1 is LNHNV, CDR2 YYDKDF, per germline (reference sequence). The CDR3 spans 16 residues. The CDR3 region is CATSFSNRGRDYGYTF. CDR3 in DNA: TGTGCCACCAGCTTCTCAAACAGGGGGCGTGACTATGGCTACACCTTC.

This chain uses TRBV9 with TRBJ2-3; 9 positions match TRBD2. The CDR3 runs 16 residues. The V segment lost 3 bases and the J segment 2 bases; nucleotides outside the gene matches: 7. Looked up from germline, CDR1 is SGDLS and CDR2 is YYNGEE. In DNA, the CDR3 is TGTGCCAGCAGCGAGGCTAGCGGGATGTCCACAGATACGCAGTATTTT. It translates to CASSEASGMSTDTQYF.

The table lists this clonotype with a few counts. The V call is TRBV27, the J call TRBJ1-1; 10 positions agree with TRBD1. The CDR3 runs 16 residues. The germline V gene has CDR1 MNHEY and CDR2 SMNVEV (reference sequence). The trim removed 6 bases at V and 6 bases at J, leaving 13 bases unmatched. CDR3 in amino acids: CASRLDRGRVSAEAFF. The DNA for the CDR3 is TGTGCCAGCAGATTAGACAGGGGGCGCGTCTCCGCTGAAGCTTTCTTT.

This clonotype was counted many times. The rearrangement joins TRBV6-1 to TRBJ2-7, with 8 bases identical to TRBD1. CDR3 length: 15 residues. Germline V lookup: CDR1 MNHNS, CDR2 SASEGT. V lost 7 bases to trimming and J lost 3 bases; unmatched junction nucleotides: 11. CDR3 nucleotide sequence: TGTGCCAGCAATCCAGACAGGGGCTCCCTCTACGAGCAGTACTTC. Encoded protein: CASNPDRGSLYEQYF.

Many counts were recorded for this clonotype. This chain links TRBV20-1 with TRBJ2-1, with TRBD2 matching over 12 bases. Germline V gene data show CDR1 as DFQATT and CDR2 as SNEGSKA (reference sequence). Unmatched junction bases numbered 4, after V lost 1 base and J lost 9 bases. The CDR3 runs 14 residues. CDR3 sequence (DNA): TGCAGTGCTAGAGTACTAGCGGGAGGCCTTGAGCAGTTCTTC. Encoded protein: CSARVLAGGLEQFF.

This clonotype was counted ten times or more. V gene TRBV20-1 combines with J gene TRBJ1-1; 8 nucleotides match TRBD1. Germline V CDR1 and CDR2: DFQATT, SNEGSKA (reference sequence). CDR3 length equals 16 residues. Trimming took 6 bases from V and 1 from J; bases not matched to a gene: 13. The CDR3: CSAQGMTGATNTEAFF. CDR3 nucleotides: TGCAGTGCCCAGGGGATGACAGGGGCTACGAACACTGAAGCTTTCTTT.

This clonotype was observed a handful of times. This chain links TRBV7-2 with TRBJ2-1; D not resolved. The V end lost 5 bases, the J end lost 4 bases, and 9 bases lay between the germline ends. CDR3 length equals 13 residues. The germline V gene has CDR1 SGHTA and CDR2 FQGNSA. The CDR3 DNA follows: TGTGCCAGCAGCCAGATGGTATACAATGAGCAGTTCTTC. It specifies CASSQMVYNEQFF. The complete variable domain, with remaining parts taken from reference TRBV7-2 and TRBJ2-1, reads GAGVSQSPSNKVTEKGKDVELRCDPISGHTALYWYRQSLGQGLEFLIYFQGNSAPDKSGLPSDRFSAERTGGSVSTLTIQRTQQEDSAVYLCASSQMVYNEQFFGPGTRLTVL.